Listed below are T cell receptor beta chains from one sample, sequenced in a study of T cell responses to AZD1222 COVID-19 vaccine. Method: immunoSEQ multiplex PCR; TCRdb's copy keeps in-frame clones and lacks some. The data contain 100,000 or so clones, around nine tenths of them singletons. The sample was peripheral blood, taken 28 days after the second AZD1222 dose. The receptor source for this set is an adult who received the AZD1222 COVID-19 vaccine. The CDR3 runs from the conserved cysteine through the conserved F or W. D genes are given only for firm matches. The size field is filled for only some rows; it gives once, few, many or a size class.

abundance,d_gene,j_gene,v_gene,CDR3nt,CDR3aa
.,.,TRBJ2-5,TRBV27,TGTGCCAGCGGTAACAGACAAGAGACCCAGTACTTC,CASGNRQETQYF
.,TRBD2,TRBJ2-4,TRBV27,TGTGCCAGCGCGGGGGGCGCAAATATGGGAAACATTCAGTACTTC,CASAGGANMGNIQYF
.,TRBD1,TRBJ2-5,TRBV7-2,TGTGCCAGCAGCCTGGGGGACAGGGGCTTAGAGACCCAGTACTTC,CASSLGDRGLETQYF
.,TRBD2,TRBJ2-2,TRBV18,TGTGCCAGCTCACCAGCGGGGGGACGGTCCCGCGGCACCGGGGAGCTGTTTTTT,CASSPAGGRSRGTGELFF
.,.,TRBJ2-5,TRBV5-1,TGCGCCAGCAGCTTGGGAGCCTCGCACCAAGAGACCCAGTACTTC,CASSLGASHQETQYF
few,.,TRBJ1-5,TRBV28,TGTGCCAGCAGTTTTAGCAGTTACAATCAGCCCCAGCATTTT,CASSFSSYNQPQHF
once,.,TRBJ1-1,TRBV19,TGTGCCAGTAGTATAGCTTGGAGGGGGATGAACACTGAAGCTTTCTTT,CASSIAWRGMNTEAFF
.,TRBD2,TRBJ2-5,TRBV9,TGTGCCAGCAGCCCACGCCCCAGGCGGGAGGAGACCCAGTACTTC,CASSPRPRREETQYF
once,.,TRBJ1-2,TRBV11-3,TGTGCCACCTCCGCACTTAACTATGGCTACACCTTC,CATSALNYGYTF
.,.,TRBJ1-2,TRBV27,TGTGCCAGCAGTTTAAGGGGGTTACAGACAAATCCCTCTTTGGGCTACACCTTC,CASSLRGLQTNPSLGYTF
.,.,TRBJ1-1,TRBV7-3,TGTGCCAGCAGCTTACACGGGAACTTGAACACTGAAGCTTTCTTT,CASSLHGNLNTEAFF
once,.,TRBJ1-1,TRBV11-2,TGTGCCAGCAGCTTGGGCAGGGAAAGGGATGAAGCTTTCTTT,CASSLGRERDEAFF
.,TRBD2,TRBJ2-7,TRBV11-2,TGTGCCAGCAGCCTACGGGGGGGGAGCTCCTACGAGCAGTACTTC,CASSLRGGSSYEQYF
.,.,TRBJ2-4,TRBV3-1/TRBV3-2,TGTGCCAGCAGCCAAGCCAAAAACATTCAGTACTTC,CASSQAKNIQYF
.,.,TRBJ1-1,TRBV11-2,TGTGCCAGCAGAGCGGGACTGAACACTGAAGCTTTCTTT,CASRAGLNTEAFF
.,.,TRBJ1-2,TRBV5-5,TGTGCCGCATCGAAATACGGGGCGGAGTATGGCTACACCTTC,CAASKYGAEYGYTF
.,TRBD2,TRBJ2-3,TRBV7-3,TGTGCCAGCAGCCCCGCAAAGGCTAGCGGGGGCCTCAGCACAGATACGCAGTATTTT,CASSPAKASGGLSTDTQYF
.,TRBD1,TRBJ1-5,TRBV11-2,TGTGCCAGCAGCTTAGGGATGACAGGGGGTGGGAATCAGCCCCAGCATTTT,CASSLGMTGGGNQPQHF
.,.,TRBJ1-2,TRBV25-1,TGTGCCAGCAGTGAATATGCCGATATGAAGGGTGGCTACACCTTC,CASSEYADMKGGYTF
.,.,TRBJ2-3,TRBV3-1/TRBV3-2,TGTGCCAGCAGCCAAGCCCAACTCTCCGTTCCACTGAGGACAGATACGCAGTATTTT,CASSQAQLSVPLRTDTQYF
few,.,TRBJ1-2,TRBV6-5,TGTGCCAGCAGTCGGACAATGGGCTATGGCTACACCTTC,CASSRTMGYGYTF
.,TRBD2,TRBJ2-5,TRBV30,TGTGCCTGGGCGGGAGTCTCAGAGACCCAGTACTTC,CAWAGVSETQYF
.,TRBD1,TRBJ2-5,TRBV5-1,TGCGCCAGCAGGTTAAGGACAGGGTATCAAGCGACCCAGTACTTC,CASRLRTGYQATQYF
once,.,TRBJ2-7,TRBV19,TGTGCCAGTAGTCCGTGGGGGGCCAACTACGAGCAGTACTTC,CASSPWGANYEQYF
.,.,TRBJ2-1,TRBV24-1,TGTGCCACCAGTGATTTCGACGACGACAATGAGCAGTTCTTC,CATSDFDDDNEQFF
few,.,TRBJ1-2,TRBV7-2,TGTGCCGGGAACAGAATCTATGGCTACACCTTC,CAGNRIYGYTF
.,.,TRBJ2-3,TRBV7-2,TGTGCCAGCAGCCCCCTCGGTGTTTCGGCCACAGATACGCAGTATTTT,CASSPLGVSATDTQYF
.,.,TRBJ2-2,TRBV18,TGTGCCAGCTCACTCGGACAGAAGAACACCGGGGAGCTGTTTTTT,CASSLGQKNTGELFF
.,.,TRBJ1-1,TRBV30,TGTGCCTGGAGTGTACAGGGCACTGAAGCTTTCTTT,CAWSVQGTEAFF
.,.,TRBJ1-1,TRBV2,TGTGCCAGCAGTGAACAGGTGAACACTGAAGCTTTCTTT,CASSEQVNTEAFF
.,.,TRBJ1-2,TRBV12-3/TRBV12-4,TGTGCCAGCATGACAGGCTCTAAGGGCTACACCTTC,CASMTGSKGYTF